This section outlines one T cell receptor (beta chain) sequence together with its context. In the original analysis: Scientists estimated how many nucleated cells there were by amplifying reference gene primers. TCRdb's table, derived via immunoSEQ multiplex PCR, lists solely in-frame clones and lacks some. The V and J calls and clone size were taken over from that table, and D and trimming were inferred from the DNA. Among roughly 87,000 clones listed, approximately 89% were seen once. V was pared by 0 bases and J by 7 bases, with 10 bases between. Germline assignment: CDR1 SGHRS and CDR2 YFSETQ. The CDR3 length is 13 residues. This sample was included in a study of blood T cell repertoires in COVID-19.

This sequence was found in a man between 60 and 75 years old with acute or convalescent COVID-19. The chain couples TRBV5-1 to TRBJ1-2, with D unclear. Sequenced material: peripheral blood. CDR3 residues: CASSLGRGSGYTF. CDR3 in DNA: TGCGCCAGCAGCTTGGGCCGGGGTAGTGGCTACACCTTC. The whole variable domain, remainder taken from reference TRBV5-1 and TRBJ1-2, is KAGVTQTPRYLIKTRGQQVTLSCSPISGHRSVSWYQQTPGQGLQFLFEYFSETQRNKGNFPGRFSGRQFSNSRSEMNVSTLELGDSALYLCASSLGRGSGYTFGSGTRLTVV.